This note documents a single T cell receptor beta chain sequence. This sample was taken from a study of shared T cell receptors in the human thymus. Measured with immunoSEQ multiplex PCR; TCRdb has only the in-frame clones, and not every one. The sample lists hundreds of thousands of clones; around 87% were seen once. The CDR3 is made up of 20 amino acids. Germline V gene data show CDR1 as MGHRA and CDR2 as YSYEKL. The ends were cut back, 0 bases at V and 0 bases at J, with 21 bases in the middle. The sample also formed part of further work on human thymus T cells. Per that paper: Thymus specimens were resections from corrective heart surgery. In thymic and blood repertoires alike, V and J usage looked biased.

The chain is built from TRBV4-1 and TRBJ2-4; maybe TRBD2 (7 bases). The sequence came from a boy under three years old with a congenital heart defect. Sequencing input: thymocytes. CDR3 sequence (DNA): TGCGCCAGCAGCCAAGAGAAGGGGGTCCTGGGCGGGAGAGCCAAAAACATTCAGTACTTC. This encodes CASSQEKGVLGGRAKNIQYF.